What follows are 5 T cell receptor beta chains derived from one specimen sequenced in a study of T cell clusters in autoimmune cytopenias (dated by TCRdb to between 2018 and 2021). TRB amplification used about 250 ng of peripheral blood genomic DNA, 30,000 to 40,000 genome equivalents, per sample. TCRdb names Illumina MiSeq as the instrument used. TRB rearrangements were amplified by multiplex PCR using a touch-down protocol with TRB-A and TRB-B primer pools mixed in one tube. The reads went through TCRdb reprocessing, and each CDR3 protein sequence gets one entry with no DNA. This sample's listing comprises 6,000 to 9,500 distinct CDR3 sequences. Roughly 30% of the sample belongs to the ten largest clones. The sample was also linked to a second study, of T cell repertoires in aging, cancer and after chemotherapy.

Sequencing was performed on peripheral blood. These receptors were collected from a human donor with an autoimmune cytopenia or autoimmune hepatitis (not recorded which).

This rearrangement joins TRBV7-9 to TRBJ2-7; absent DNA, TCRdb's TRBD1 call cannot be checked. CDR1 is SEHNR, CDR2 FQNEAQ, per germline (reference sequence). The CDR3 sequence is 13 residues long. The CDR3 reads CASTLRGADEQYF. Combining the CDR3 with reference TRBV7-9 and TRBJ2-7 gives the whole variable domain DTGVSQNPRHKITKRGQNVTFRCDPISEHNRLYWYRQTLGQGPEFLTYFQNEAQLEKSRLLSDRFSAERPKGSFSTLEIQRTEQGDSAMYLCASTLRGADEQYFGPGTRLTVT.

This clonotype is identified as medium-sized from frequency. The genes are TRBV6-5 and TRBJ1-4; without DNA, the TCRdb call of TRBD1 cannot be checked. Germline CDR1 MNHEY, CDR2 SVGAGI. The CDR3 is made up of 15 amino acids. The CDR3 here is CASRKGTGSNEKLFF.

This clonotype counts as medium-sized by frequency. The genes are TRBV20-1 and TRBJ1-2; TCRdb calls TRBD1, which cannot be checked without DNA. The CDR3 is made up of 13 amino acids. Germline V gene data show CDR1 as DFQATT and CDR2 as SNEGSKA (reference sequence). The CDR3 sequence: CSARDYNRDGYTF.

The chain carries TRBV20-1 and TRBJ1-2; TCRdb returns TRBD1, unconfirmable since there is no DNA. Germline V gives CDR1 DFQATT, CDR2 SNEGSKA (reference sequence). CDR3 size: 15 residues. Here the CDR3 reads CSATSRDRTNYGYTF.

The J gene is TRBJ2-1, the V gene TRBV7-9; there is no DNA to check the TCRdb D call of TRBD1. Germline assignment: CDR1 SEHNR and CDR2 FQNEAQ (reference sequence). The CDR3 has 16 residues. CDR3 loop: CASSRKQGEVDNEQFF.